The clone carrying this TCR beta chain was counted between two and nine times. Its target is not known. Germline is not matched at one junction end, which may reflect a read error. RNA transcripts yielded amplified TCR beta CDR3 regions. After a first-round RT-PCR with HTBI primers, a second-round multiplex PCR was run. TCRdb fed the multiplex PCR reads into MiXCR, producing one record per CDR3 protein. Altogether 600,000 to 700,000 distinct CDR3 sequences are present, over 40% being singletons, with the ten largest covering roughly 3.5%. The entry originates in a study of Graves' ophthalmopathy and Graves' hyperthyroidism. Study details: At the time of initial diagnosis and before any treatment, peripheral blood was collected. Study results and caveats: Most expanded clonotypes from thyroid (those above 0.001 frequency) were also found in blood.

The clonotype comes from an adult man with Graves' ophthalmopathy. Sequenced material: peripheral blood.

In DNA, the CDR3 is TGTGCCAGCAGTTCTGAGGACAGGGAAGAGACCCAGTACTTC. Its translation: CASSSEDREETQYF. The chain recombines TRBV10-3 with TRBJ2-5; TRBD1 matches at 8 bases. Looked up from germline, CDR1 is ENHRY and CDR2 is SYGVKD. The CDR3 has 14 residues.